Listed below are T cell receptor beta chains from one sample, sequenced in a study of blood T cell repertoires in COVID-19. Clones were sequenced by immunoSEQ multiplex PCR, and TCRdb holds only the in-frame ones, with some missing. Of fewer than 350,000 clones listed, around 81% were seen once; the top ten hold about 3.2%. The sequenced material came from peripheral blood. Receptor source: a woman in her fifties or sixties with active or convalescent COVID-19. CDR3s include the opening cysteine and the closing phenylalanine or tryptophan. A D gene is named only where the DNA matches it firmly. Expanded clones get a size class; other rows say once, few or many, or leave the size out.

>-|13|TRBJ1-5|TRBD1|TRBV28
TGTGCCAGCAGCGGGACAGGCAATCAGCCCCAGCATTTT
CASSGTGNQPQHF
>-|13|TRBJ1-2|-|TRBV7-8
TGTGCCAGCAGCTTGCCCGGGTCCTATGGCTACACCTTC
CASSLPGSYGYTF
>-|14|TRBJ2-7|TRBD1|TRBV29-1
TGCAGCGCCTTACGGGGGACAGGGCGTAACGAGCAGTACTTC
CSALRGTGRNEQYF
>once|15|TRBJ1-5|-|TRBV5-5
TGTGCCAGCAGGCACGACCCCCAGTCGGGTCAGCCCCAGCATTTT
CASRHDPQSGQPQHF
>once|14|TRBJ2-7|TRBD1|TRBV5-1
TGCGCCAGCAGCTCCGGGACAGGGGTGGGCGAGCAGTACTTC
CASSSGTGVGEQYF
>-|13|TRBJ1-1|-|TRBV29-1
TGCAGCGTTGATCCCGGGGGTAACACTGAAGCTTTCTTT
CSVDPGGNTEAFF
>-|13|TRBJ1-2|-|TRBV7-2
TGTGCCAGCAGCTTACGGGTTAAACATGGCTACACCTTC
CASSLRVKHGYTF
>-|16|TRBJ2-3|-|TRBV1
TGCACCAGCAGCCAAGTTCTAGCGGGGAGCACAGATACGCAGTATTTT
CTSSQVLAGSTDTQYF
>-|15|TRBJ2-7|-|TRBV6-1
TGTGCCAGCAGTGAAAGCTCAGGTTTTTTCTACGAGCAGTACTTC
CASSESSGFFYEQYF
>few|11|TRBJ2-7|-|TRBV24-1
TGTGCCACCCCTCGGGGGAACGAGCAGTACTTC
CATPRGNEQYF
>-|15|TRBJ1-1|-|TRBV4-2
TGTGCCAGCAGCCTTTCCGGCGGGGAGAACACTGAAGCTTTCTTT
CASSLSGGENTEAFF
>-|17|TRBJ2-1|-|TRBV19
TGTGCCAGTAACCCGGGGGTATCATTTATCCCACAGAATGAGCAGTTCTTC
CASNPGVSFIPQNEQFF
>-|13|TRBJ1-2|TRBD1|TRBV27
TGTGCCAGCAGTTTAATCCGGGGACAGGGCTACACCTTC
CASSLIRGQGYTF
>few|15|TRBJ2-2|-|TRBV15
TGTGCCACCAGGACTAACAGGGAAAGAACCGGGGAGCTGTTTTTT
CATRTNRERTGELFF
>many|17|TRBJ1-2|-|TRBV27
TGTGCCAGCAGTTTATCTGGGGATCCAGGGAACTCAAGGGGCTACACCTTC
CASSLSGDPGNSRGYTF
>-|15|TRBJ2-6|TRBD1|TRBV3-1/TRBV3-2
TGTGCCAGCAGACAAACAGGGGCTGGGGCCAACGTCCTGACTTTC
CASRQTGAGANVLTF
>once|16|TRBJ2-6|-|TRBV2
TGTGCCAGCAGTTTGAGGAGGTTTAGAGGGGCCAACGTCCTGACTTTC
CASSLRRFRGANVLTF
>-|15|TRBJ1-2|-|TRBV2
TGTGCCAGCAGTGAAATTCTCGGCAGGGCCTATGGCTACACCTTC
CASSEILGRAYGYTF
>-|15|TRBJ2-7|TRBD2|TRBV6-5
TGTGCCAGCCGACGGGAGGGGCGGACCCCCTACGAGCAGTACTTC
CASRREGRTPYEQYF
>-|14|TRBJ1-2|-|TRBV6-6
TGTGCCAGCAGGCGCGGGGGACCGGACTATGGCTACACCTTC
CASRRGGPDYGYTF
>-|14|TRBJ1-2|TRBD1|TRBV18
TGTGCCAGCTCACCGACAGGGAACGACTATGGCTACACCTTC
CASSPTGNDYGYTF
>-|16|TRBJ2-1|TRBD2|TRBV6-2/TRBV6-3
TGTGCCAGCAGTATACCCTCTAGCGGGGGATACAATGAGCAGTTCTTC
CASSIPSSGGYNEQFF
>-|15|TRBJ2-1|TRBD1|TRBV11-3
TGTGCCAGCAGCCCAGGGACAGGGAGTCAGGGTGAGCAGTTCTTC
CASSPGTGSQGEQFF
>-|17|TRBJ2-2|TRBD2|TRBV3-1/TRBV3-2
TGTGCCAGCAGCCAAGATAGGATAGCGGGGGACACCGGGGAGCTGTTTTTT
CASSQDRIAGDTGELFF
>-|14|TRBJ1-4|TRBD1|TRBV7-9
TGTGCCAGCGGAACCGGGACAGGGAACGAAAAACTGTTTTTT
CASGTGTGNEKLFF
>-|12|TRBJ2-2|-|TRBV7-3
TGTGCCAGCAGCCACAGAACGGGGGAGCTGTTTTTT
CASSHRTGELFF
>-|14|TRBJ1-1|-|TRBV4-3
TGCGCCAGCAGCCAGAGTTTTTCGAACACTGAAGCTTTCTTT
CASSQSFSNTEAFF
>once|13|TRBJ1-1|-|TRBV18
TGTGCCAGCTCTCGCATCGCAGGGGCTGAAGCTTTCTTT
CASSRIAGAEAFF
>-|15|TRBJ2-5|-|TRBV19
TGTGCCAGTAGTATAGGACAGAGCCCTCGAGAGACCCAGTACTTC
CASSIGQSPRETQYF
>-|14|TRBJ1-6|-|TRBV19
TGTGCCAGTAGTACCCAGGGGTTTTTTTCACCCCTCCACTTT
CASSTQGFFSPLHF
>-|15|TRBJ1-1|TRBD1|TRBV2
TGTGCCAGGACAGGGGGCGCAGGTTTTAGCACTGAAGCTTTCTTT
CARTGGAGFSTEAFF
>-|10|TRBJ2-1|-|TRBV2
TGTGCCAGCGGGGGCTATGAGCAGTTCTTC
CASGGYEQFF
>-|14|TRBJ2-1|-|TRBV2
TGTGCCAGCAGCGTGGACAGTTCCTACAATGAGCAGTTCTTC
CASSVDSSYNEQFF
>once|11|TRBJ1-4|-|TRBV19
TGTGCCAGTAGGGGGGCCGAAAAACTGTTTTTT
CASRGAEKLFF
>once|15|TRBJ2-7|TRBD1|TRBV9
TGTGCCAGCAGCGAACGGGACAGGGGGGGCTACGAGCAGTACTTC
CASSERDRGGYEQYF
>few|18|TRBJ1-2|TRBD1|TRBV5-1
TGCGCCAGCAGCTTGGCCGACCCCCCAGGACAGGGAGGATATGGCTACACCTTC
CASSLADPPGQGGYGYTF
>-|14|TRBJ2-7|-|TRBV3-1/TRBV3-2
TGTGCCAGCAGCCAAACACCGGACAGCTACGAGCAGTACTTC
CASSQTPDSYEQYF
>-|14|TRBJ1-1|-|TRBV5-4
TGTGCCAGCAGCTTTGCGTTAGAGGTCACTGAAGCTTTCTTT
CASSFALEVTEAFF
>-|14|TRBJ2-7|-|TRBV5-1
TGCGCCAGCAGCTTACCAGGGGTAGAGTACGAGCAGTACTTC
CASSLPGVEYEQYF
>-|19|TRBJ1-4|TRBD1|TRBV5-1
TGCGCCAGCAGCCTGGGGGGCGGGACAGGGGTTGGGCGCGTGGAAAAACTGTTTTTT
CASSLGGGTGVGRVEKLFF
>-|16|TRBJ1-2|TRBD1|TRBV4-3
TGCGCCAGCAGCCAAGATCCCGCAGGGGGCGTCTATGGCTACACCTTC
CASSQDPAGGVYGYTF